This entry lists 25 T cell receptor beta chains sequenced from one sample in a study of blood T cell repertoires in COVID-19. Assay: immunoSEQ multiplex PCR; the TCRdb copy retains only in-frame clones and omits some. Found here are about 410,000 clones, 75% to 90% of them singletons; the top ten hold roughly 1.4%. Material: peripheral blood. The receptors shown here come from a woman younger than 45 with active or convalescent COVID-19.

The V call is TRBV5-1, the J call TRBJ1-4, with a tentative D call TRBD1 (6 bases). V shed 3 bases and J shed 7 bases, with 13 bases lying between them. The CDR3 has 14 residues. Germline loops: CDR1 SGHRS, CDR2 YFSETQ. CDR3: CASSSGQLREKLFF. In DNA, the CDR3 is TGCGCCAGCAGCTCAGGACAGCTTCGTGAAAAACTGTTTTTT.

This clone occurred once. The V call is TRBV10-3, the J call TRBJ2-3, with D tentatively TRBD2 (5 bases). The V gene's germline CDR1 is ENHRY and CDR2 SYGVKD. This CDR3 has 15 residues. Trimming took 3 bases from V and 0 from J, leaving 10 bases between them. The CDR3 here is CAISDMGSSTDTQYF. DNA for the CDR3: TGTGCCATCAGTGATATGGGGAGTAGCACAGATACGCAGTATTTT.

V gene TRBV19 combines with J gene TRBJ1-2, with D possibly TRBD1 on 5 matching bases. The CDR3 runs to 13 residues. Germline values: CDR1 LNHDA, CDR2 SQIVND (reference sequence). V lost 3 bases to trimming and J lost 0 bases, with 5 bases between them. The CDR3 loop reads CASSIRANYGYTF. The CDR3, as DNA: TGTGCCAGTAGTATCAGGGCTAACTATGGCTACACCTTC.

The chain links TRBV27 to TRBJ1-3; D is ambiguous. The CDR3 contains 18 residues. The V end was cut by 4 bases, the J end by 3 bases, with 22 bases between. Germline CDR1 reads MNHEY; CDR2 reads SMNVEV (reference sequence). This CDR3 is CASSSIIQPPRDGNTIYF. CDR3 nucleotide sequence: TGTGCCAGCAGTTCGATAATCCAGCCACCTCGGGATGGAAACACCATATATTTT.

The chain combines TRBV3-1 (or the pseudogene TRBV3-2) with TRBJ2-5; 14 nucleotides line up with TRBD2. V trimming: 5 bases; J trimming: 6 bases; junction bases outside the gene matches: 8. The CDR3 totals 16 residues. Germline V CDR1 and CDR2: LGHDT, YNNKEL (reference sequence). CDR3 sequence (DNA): TGTGCCAGCAGCTCCGGACTAGCGGGGGGTCGGAAGACCCAGTACTTC. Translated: CASSSGLAGGRKTQYF.

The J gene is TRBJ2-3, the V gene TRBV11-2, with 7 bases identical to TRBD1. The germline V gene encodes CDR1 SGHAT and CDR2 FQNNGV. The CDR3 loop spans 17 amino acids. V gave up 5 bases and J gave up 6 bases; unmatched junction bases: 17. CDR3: CASSLSPPTGTIDTQYF. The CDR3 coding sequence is TGTGCCAGCAGCCTTTCCCCCCCGACAGGGACGATTGATACGCAGTATTTT.

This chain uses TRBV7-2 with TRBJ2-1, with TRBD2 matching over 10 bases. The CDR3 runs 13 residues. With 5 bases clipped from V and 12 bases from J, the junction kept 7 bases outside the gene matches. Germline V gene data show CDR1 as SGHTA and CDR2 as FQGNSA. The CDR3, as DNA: TGTGCCAGCAGCCCGGAGCGGGAGGGGGGGCAGTTCTTC. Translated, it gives CASSPEREGGQFF. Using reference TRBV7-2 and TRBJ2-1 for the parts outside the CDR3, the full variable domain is GAGVSQSPSNKVTEKGKDVELRCDPISGHTALYWYRQSLGQGLEFLIYFQGNSAPDKSGLPSDRFSAERTGGSVSTLTIQRTQQEDSAVYLCASSPEREGGQFFGPGTRLTVL.

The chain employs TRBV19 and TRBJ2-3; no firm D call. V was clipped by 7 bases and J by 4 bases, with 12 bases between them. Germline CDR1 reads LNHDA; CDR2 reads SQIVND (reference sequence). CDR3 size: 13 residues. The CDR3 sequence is CASNFGAADTQYF. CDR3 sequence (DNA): TGTGCCAGTAATTTTGGCGCGGCAGATACGCAGTATTTT.

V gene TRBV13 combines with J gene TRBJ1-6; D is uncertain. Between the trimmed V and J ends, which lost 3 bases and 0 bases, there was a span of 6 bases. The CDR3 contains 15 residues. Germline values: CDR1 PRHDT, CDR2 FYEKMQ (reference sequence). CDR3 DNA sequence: TGTGCCAGCAGCTTGTTGAGCTCCTATAATTCACCCCTCCACTTT. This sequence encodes CASSLLSSYNSPLHF.

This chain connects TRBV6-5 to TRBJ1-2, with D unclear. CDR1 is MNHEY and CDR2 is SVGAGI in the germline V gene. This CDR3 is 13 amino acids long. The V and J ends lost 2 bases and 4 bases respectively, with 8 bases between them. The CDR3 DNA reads TGTGCCAGCAGTTACAGCAGGATCTATGGCTACACCTTC. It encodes CASSYSRIYGYTF.

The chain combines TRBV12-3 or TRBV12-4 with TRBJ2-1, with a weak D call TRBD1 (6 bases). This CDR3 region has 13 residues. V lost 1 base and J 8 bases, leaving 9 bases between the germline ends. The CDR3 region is CASSLGRGHEQFF. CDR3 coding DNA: TGTGCCAGCAGTTTAGGCAGGGGTCATGAGCAGTTCTTC.

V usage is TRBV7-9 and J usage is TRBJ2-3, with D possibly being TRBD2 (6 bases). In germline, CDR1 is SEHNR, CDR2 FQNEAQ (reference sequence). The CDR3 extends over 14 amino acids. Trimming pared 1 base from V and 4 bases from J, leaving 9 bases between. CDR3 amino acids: CASSLVGGADTQYF. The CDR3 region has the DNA TGTGCCAGCAGCTTAGTGGGGGGAGCAGATACGCAGTATTTT.

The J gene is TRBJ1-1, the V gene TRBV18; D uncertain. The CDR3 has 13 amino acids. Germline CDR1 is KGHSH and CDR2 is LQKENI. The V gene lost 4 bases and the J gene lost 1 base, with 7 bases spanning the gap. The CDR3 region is CASSQGGNTEAFF. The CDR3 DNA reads TGTGCCAGCTCACAAGGAGGGAACACTGAAGCTTTCTTT. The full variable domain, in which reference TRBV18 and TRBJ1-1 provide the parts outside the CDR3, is NAGVMQNPRHLVRRRGQEARLRCSPMKGHSHVYWYRQLPEEGLKFMVYLQKENIIDESGMPKERFSAEFPKEGPSILRIQQVVRGDSAAYFCASSQGGNTEAFFGQGTRLTVV.

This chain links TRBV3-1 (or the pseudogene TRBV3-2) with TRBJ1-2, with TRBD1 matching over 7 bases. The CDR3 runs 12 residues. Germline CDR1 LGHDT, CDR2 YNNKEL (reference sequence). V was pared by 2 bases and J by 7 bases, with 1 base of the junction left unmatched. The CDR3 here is CASSQNRGGYTF. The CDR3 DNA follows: TGTGCCAGCAGCCAAAACAGGGGTGGCTACACCTTC.

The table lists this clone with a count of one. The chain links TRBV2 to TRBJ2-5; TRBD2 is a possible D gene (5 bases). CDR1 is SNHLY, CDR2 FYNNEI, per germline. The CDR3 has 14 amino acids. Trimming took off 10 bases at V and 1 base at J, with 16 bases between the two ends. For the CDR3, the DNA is TGTGCCACCATAGGAAGCAGCGGCCAAGAGACCCAGTACTTC. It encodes CATIGSSGQETQYF.

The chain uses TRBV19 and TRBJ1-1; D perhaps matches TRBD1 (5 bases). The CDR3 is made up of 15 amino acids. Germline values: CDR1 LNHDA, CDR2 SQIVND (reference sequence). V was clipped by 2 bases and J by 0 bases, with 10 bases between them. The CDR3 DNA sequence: TGTGCCAGTAGTATACTTGGGGGGATGAACACTGAAGCTTTCTTT. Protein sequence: CASSILGGMNTEAFF.

The CDR3 here is CATSDSSFSGELFF. The CDR3 DNA reads as TGTGCCACCAGTGATTCCAGTTTTTCCGGGGAGCTGTTTTTT. V is TRBV24-1 and J is TRBJ2-2; D is undetermined. Trimming removed 2 bases from V and 6 bases from J, with 9 bases in between. The CDR3 totals 14 residues. The germline CDR1 and CDR2 sequences are KGHDR and SFDVKD.

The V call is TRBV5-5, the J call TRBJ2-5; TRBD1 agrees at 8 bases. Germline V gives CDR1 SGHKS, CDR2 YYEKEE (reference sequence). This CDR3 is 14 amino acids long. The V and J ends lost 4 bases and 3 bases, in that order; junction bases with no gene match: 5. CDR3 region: CASSATGAKETQYF. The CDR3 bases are TGTGCCAGCAGCGCGACAGGGGCGAAAGAGACCCAGTACTTC.

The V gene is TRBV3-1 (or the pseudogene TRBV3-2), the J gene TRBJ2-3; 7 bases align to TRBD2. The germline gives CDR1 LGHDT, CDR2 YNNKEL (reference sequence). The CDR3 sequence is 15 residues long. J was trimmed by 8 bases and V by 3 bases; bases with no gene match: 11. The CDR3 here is CASSQGLLSSGTQYF. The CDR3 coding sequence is TGTGCCAGCAGCCAGGGACTACTAAGTTCGGGTACGCAGTATTTT.

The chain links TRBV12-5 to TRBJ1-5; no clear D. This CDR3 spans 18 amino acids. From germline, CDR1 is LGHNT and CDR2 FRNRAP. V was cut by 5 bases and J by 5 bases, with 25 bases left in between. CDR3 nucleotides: TGTGCTAGTGGTATAACGGCCAAAGGTGGGGAGATGGATCAGCCCCAGCATTTT. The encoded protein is CASGITAKGGEMDQPQHF.

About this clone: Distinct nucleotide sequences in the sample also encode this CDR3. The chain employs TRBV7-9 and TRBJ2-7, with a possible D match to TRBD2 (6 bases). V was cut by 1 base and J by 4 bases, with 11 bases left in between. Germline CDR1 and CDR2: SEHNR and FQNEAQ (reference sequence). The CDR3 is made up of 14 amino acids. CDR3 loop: CASSLGGGAYEQYF. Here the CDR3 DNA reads TGTGCCAGCAGCTTAGGTGGAGGGGCATACGAGCAGTACTTC.

The CDR3 region has the DNA TGTGCCAGCAGCAACAGGGGGGGGGATGAAAAACTGTTTTTT. Protein product: CASSNRGGDEKLFF. V and J are TRBV7-6 and TRBJ1-4; 8 bases agree with TRBD1. The CDR3 runs 14 residues. V dropped 5 bases and J dropped 6; count of bases not matched to a gene: 5. Germline V gives CDR1 SGHVS, CDR2 FNYEAQ.

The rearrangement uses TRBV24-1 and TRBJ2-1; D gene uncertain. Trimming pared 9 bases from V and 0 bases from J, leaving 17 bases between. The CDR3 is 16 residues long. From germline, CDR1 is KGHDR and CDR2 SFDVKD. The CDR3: CATPHPRLSSYNEQFF. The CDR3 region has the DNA TGTGCCACCCCTCATCCCCGCCTAAGCTCCTACAATGAGCAGTTCTTC.

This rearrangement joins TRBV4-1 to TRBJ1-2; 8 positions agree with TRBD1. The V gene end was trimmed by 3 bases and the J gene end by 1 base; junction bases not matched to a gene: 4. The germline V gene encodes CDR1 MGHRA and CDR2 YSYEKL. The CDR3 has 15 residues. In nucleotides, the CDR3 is TGCGCCAGCAGCCAGGGGACAGGCAATAACTATGGCTACACCTTC. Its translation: CASSQGTGNNYGYTF.

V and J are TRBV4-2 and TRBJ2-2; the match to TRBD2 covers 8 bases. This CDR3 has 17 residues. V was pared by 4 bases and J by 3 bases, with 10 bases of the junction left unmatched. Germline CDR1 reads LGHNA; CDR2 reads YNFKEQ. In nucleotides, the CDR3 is TGTGCCAGCAGCCCGTTAGGAGGACTAGCCCACACCGGGGAGCTGTTTTTT. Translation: CASSPLGGLAHTGELFF.